This T cell receptor beta chain is drawn from a study of metastatic and nonmetastatic thyroid tumors. Overall study context: For malignant and benign thyroid patients, tumor or nodule tissue and blood were the sources whose repertoires were compared.

This CDR3 region has 13 residues. The ends were cut back, 1 base at V and 4 bases at J, with 5 bases in the middle. Broader study findings: Malignant tumors reportedly showed significantly higher TCR beta diversity than benign nodules in both blood and tumor.

TCRdb re-processed the PCR reads through MiXCR. The sample carries about 16,000 clones, around 33% recorded once. Thyroid surgery was performed in patients who had received no treatment beforehand. This clone was picked up a small number of times. No antigen is known for it. The rearrangement joins TRBV12-3 or TRBV12-4 to TRBJ2-1; D is possibly TRBD2 (5 bases). Source material: tumor tissue. The sequence came from a male donor with papillary thyroid cancer or a benign thyroid nodule (not recorded which). Some clones in this sample may be carry-over from other donors' samples. The CDR3 protein is CASSLGRYNEQFF. The CDR3 DNA is TGTGCCAGCAGTTTAGGGAGGTACAATGAGCAGTTCTTC.